The sequence of this TCR beta chain was determined in a study of tumor and adjacent non-tumor tissue in lung cancer. TCRbeta libraries were built with three rounds of nested PCR, modified from ARM-PCR. TCRdb re-called the multiplex PCR reads with MiXCR, one entry per CDR3 protein. The table has 100,000 or so distinct CDR3 sequences, roughly 60% seen once; the top ten hold approximately 19%. No cell sorting was done before RNA was extracted from the tissue. More than 3 cm separated this lung sample from the edge of the tumor. Findings and limits, study-wide: Normal lung showed higher cumulative top 100 clone frequency than tumor. Tumor tissue had significantly higher TCR diversity than normal lung.

About this clonotype itself: The antigen remains undetermined.

V lost 7 bases and J 1 base, leaving 11 bases between the germline ends. CDR1 and CDR2 (germline): MNHEY, SVGAGI. The CDR3 sequence is 13 residues long. The sequence was obtained from a man younger than 40 with non-small cell lung cancer. The J gene is TRBJ2-7, the V gene TRBV6-5, with a tentative D call TRBD2 (5 bases). Sequenced input: distant non-tumor lung tissue. This chain's CDR3 is CASTYGESYEQYF. The CDR3 DNA sequence: TGTGCCAGCACCTACGGGGAGTCCTACGAGCAGTACTTC.